A selection of T cell receptor beta chains follows, all from one sample in a study of cytomegalovirus exposure and HLA in healthy donors. Clones were sequenced by immunoSEQ multiplex PCR, and TCRdb holds only the in-frame ones, with some missing. Seen here are about 140,000 clones, around two thirds observed once, and the top ten hold about 10%. What was sequenced was PBMCs. These receptors were obtained from a man aged 30 to 39 in good health and CMV-seropositive. CDR3s leave out the opening cysteine and the closing phenylalanine or tryptophan. The D gene is left open where the match is weak.

V gene,D gene,J gene,CDR3 protein
TRBV4-2,TRBD1,TRBJ2-3,ASSQDLGQGADTQY
TRBV9,TRBD2,TRBJ2-5,ASSVQAGGLETQY
TRBV9,TRBD2,TRBJ2-7,ASSVSAGVTKEQY
TRBV4-1,-,TRBJ2-6,ASSQANSGANVLT
TRBV2,TRBD1,TRBJ2-7,ASTRDRDEQY
TRBV5-1,-,TRBJ2-3,ASSLSMPAQNTQY
TRBV7-2,TRBD2,TRBJ2-7,ASSLAGTTALGEQY
TRBV30,-,TRBJ1-4,AWSGGNWEKLF
TRBV5-1,TRBD1,TRBJ1-2,ASSRQGTANYGYT
TRBV25-1,-,TRBJ2-3,ASSPHGGSTDTQY
TRBV30,TRBD2,TRBJ2-3,AWSNSGRASDTQY
TRBV7-6,TRBD2,TRBJ2-2,ASSSSASGSTGELF
TRBV28,TRBD1,TRBJ2-7,ASSYRGPNAYEQY
TRBV10-1,TRBD2,TRBJ2-1,ASGTSGQYNEQF
TRBV25-1,TRBD2,TRBJ2-5,ASSERLLAGEGTQY
TRBV19,-,TRBJ1-3,ASSTTLRGVTGNTIY
TRBV30,TRBD1,TRBJ1-4,AGSGQGFEKLF
TRBV29-1,-,TRBJ2-7,SVVTSGYEQY
TRBV10-3,TRBD1,TRBJ2-7,AISESTTGNSYEQY
TRBV5-1,TRBD1,TRBJ2-2,ASSKQGSGSTGELF
TRBV6-1,-,TRBJ2-7,ASSGRTGSYEQY
TRBV14,TRBD1,TRBJ2-7,ASTGTGNHEQY